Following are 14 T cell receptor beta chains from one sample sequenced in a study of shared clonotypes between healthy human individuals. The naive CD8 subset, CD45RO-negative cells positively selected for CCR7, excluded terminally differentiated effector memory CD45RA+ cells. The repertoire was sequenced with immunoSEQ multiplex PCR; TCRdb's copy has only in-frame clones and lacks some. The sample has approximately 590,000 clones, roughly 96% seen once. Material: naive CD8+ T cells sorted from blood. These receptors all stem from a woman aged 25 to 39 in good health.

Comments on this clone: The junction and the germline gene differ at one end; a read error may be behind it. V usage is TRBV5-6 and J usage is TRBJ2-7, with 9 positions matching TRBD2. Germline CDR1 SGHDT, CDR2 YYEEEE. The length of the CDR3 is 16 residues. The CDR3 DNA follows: TGTGCCAGCAGCTTGGAATTAGCGGGAGTCAGGTACGGGCAGTACTTC. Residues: CASSLELAGVRYGQYF.

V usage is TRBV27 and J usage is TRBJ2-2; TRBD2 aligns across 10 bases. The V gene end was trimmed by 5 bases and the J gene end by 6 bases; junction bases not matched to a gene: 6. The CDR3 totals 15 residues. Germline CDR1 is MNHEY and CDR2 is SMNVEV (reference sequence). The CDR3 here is CASSQGLASSGELFF. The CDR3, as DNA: TGTGCCAGCAGTCAGGGACTAGCGTCTTCCGGGGAGCTGTTTTTT.

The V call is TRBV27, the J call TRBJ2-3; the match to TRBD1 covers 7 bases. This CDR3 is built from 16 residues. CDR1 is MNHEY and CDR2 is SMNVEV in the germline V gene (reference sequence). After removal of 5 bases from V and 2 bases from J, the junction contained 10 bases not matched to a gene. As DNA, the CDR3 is TGTGCCAGCAGTCTAGGGGTACAGGGGACCACAGATACGCAGTATTTT. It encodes CASSLGVQGTTDTQYF.

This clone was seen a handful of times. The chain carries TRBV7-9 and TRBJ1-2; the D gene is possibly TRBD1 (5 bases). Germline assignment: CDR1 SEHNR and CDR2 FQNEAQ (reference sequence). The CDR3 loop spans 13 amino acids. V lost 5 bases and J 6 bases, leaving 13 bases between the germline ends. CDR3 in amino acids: CASSGTQGDGYTF. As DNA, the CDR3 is TGTGCCAGCAGCGGGACCCAAGGGGATGGCTACACCTTC.

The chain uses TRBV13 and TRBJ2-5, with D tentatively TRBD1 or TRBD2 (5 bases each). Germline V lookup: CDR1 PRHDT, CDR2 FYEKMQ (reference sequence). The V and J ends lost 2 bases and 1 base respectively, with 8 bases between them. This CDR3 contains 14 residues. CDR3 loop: CASSLLRGQETQYF. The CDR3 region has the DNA TGTGCCAGCAGCTTATTGAGGGGCCAAGAGACCCAGTACTTC.

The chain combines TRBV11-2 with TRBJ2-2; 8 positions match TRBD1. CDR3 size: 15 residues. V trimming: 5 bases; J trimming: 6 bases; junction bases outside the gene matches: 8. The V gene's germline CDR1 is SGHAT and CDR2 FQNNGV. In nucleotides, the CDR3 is TGTGCCAGCAGCCCCGGGACAGGCTTCCCCGGGGAGCTGTTTTTT. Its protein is CASSPGTGFPGELFF.

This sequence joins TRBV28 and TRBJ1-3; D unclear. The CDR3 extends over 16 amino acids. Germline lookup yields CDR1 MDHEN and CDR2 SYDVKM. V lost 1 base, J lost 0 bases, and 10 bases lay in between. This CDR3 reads CASSLSPGGSGNTIYF. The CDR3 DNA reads TGTGCCAGCAGTTTATCCCCCGGCGGCTCTGGAAACACCATATATTTT. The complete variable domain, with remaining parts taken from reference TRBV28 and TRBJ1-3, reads DVKVTQSSRYLVKRTGEKVFLECVQDMDHENMFWYRQDPGLGLRLIYFSYDVKMKEKGDIPEGYSVSREKKERFSLILESASTNQTSMYLCASSLSPGGSGNTIYFGEGSWLTVV.

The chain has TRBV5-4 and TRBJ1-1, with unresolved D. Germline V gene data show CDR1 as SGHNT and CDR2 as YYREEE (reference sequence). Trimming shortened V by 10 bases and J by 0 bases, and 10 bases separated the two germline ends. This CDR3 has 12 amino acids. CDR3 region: CACETLNTEAFF. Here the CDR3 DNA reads TGTGCCTGTGAGACTCTGAACACTGAAGCTTTCTTT. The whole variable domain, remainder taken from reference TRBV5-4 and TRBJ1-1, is ETGVTQSPTHLIKTRGQQVTLRCSSQSGHNTVSWYQQALGQGPQFIFQYYREEENGRGNFPPRFSGLQFPNYSSELNVNALELDDSALYLCACETLNTEAFFGQGTRLTVV.

CDR3 sequence reads: CASSFDGGDSPLHF. DNA for the CDR3: TGTGCCAGCAGCTTCGACGGCGGTGATTCACCCCTCCACTTT. The gene calls are TRBV28 and TRBJ1-6, with unresolved D. Germline values: CDR1 MDHEN, CDR2 SYDVKM. The ends were cut back, 6 bases at V and 8 bases at J, with 14 bases in the middle. The CDR3 loop spans 14 amino acids.

The CDR3 DNA sequence: TGTGCCAGCAGCGGACGGACAGATTACACAGATACGCAGTATTTT. It codes for CASSGRTDYTDTQYF. The V gene is TRBV9, the J gene TRBJ2-3; D perhaps matches TRBD1 (6 bases). V was shortened by 3 bases and J by 2 bases, with 13 bases between the two germline ends. The CDR3 runs 15 residues. Germline assignment: CDR1 SGDLS and CDR2 YYNGEE.

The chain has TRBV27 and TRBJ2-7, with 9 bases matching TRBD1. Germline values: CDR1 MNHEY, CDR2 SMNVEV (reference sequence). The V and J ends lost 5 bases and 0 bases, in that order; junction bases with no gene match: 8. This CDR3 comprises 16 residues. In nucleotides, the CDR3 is TGTGCCAGCAGTGTGATAAAGGGACAGGGCTCCTACGAGCAGTACTTC. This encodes CASSVIKGQGSYEQYF.

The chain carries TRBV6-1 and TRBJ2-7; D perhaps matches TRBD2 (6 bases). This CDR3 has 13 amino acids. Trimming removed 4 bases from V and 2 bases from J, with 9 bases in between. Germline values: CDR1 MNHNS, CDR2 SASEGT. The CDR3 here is CASSVLAAYEQYF. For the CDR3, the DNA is TGTGCCAGCAGTGTTTTAGCGGCCTACGAGCAGTACTTC.

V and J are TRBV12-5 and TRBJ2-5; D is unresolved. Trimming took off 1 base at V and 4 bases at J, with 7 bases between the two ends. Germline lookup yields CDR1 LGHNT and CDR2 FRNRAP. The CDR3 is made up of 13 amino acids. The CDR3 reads CASGLALGETQYF. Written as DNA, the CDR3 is TGTGCTAGTGGTTTGGCCCTGGGAGAGACCCAGTACTTC.

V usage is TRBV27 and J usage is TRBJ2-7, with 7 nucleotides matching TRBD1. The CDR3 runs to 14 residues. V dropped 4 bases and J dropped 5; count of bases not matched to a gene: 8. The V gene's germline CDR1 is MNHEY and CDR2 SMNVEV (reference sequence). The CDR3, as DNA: TGTGCCAGCAGTTCCAAGACAGGGCCGGACGAGCAGTACTTC. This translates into CASSSKTGPDEQYF.